This T cell receptor beta chain was observed in a study of CD8 T cells in Susac syndrome. Findings of the study overall: The TCR sequencing and HLA analysis in the study involved a relatively small number of individuals, as the study acknowledged.

Reverse transcription used roughly 0.45 to 1 ug RNA and random hexamers. Coverage of TCR beta CDR3 amplification by immunoSEQ multiplex PCR extended to 54 Vbeta and 13 Jbeta. TCRdb passed the immunoSEQ multiplex PCR reads through MiXCR, listing each CDR3 protein once. The sample holds about 250,000 distinct CDR3 sequences; around 95% are singletons and the top ten take 0.065% to 0.075%. Germline lookup yields CDR1 MDHEN and CDR2 SYDVKM. Trimming removed 4 bases from V and 6 bases from J; junction bases left unmatched: 14. This CDR3 has 17 residues. The patients who served as multiple sclerosis controls were treatment-naive and had stable or active relapsing-remitting disease that fulfilled the revised McDonald criteria. TEMRA cells were FACS-enriched, and CD8+ and CD4+ T cells were isolated negatively. Regarding this clonotype: Its antigen is undetermined.

The TCR sequence derives from a human donor with multiple sclerosis. Material: CD4+ T cells from PBMCs. The chain combines TRBV28 with TRBJ1-2, with TRBD1 matching 10 bases. The CDR3 DNA reads TGTGCCAGCAGTTCCCACACCGGACAGGGGGGTGTGGATGGCTACACCTTC. This gives the protein CASSSHTGQGGVDGYTF.